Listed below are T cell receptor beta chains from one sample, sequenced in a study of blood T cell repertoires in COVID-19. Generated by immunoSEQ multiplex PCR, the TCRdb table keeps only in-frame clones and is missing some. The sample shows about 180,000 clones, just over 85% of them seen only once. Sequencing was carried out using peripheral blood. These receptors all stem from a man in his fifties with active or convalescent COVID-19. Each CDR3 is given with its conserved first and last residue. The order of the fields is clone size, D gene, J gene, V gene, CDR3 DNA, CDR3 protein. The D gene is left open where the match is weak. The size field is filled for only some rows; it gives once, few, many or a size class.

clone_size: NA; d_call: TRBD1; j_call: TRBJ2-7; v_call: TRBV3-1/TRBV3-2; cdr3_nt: TGTGCCAGCAGCCGGGACATGGGGACAGGGATATACGAGCAGTACTTC; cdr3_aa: CASSRDMGTGIYEQYF
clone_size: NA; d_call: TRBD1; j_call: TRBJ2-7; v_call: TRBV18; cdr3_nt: TGTGCCAGCTCACTGGGACAGGGGCGCTCCTACGAGCAGTACTTC; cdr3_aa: CASSLGQGRSYEQYF
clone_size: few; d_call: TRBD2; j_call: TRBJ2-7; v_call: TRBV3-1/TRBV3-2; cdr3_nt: TGTGCCAGCGCCACTAGGTCAAGCGGGAGGGCGGACTTC; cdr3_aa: CASATRSSGRADF
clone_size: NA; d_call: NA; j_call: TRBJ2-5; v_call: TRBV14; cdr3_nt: TGTGCCAGCAGCCAAGACCTCCAAGAGACCCAGTACTTC; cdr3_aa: CASSQDLQETQYF
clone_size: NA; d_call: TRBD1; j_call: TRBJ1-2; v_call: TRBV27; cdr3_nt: TGTGCCAGCAGTAACCGGGACAGGGTTCTGGATGGCTACACCTTC; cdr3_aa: CASSNRDRVLDGYTF
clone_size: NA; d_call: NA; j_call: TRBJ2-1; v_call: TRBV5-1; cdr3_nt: TGCGCCAGCAGCTGGGGGCCTAGCGGAGAGCAGTTCTTC; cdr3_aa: CASSWGPSGEQFF
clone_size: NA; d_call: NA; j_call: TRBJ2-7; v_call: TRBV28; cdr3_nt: TGTGCCAGCGGGAGCTGGGCGGGGGAGCAGTACTTC; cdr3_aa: CASGSWAGEQYF
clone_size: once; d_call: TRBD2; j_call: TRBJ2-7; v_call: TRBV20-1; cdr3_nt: TGCAGTGCTAGTGGACTAGCGGGAGGAGAGCAGTACTTC; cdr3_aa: CSASGLAGGEQYF
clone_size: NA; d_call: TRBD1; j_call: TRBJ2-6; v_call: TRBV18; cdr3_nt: TGTGCCAGCTCACCGGGACAGAGCTCTGGGGCCAACGTCCTGACTTTC; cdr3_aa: CASSPGQSSGANVLTF
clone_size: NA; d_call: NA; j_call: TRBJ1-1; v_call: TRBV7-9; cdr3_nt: TGTGCCAGCAGCCGTGGACTGGGGTTAGCTGAAGCTTTCTTT; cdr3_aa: CASSRGLGLAEAFF
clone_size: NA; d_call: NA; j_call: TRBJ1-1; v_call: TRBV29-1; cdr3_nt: TGCAGCGTCGGAGGGGTCGACACTGAAGCTTTCTTT; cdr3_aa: CSVGGVDTEAFF
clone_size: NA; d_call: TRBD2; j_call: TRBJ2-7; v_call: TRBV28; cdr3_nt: TGTGCCAGCCAGGTTACTAGCGGGACATTTCAGCAGTACTTC; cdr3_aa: CASQVTSGTFQQYF
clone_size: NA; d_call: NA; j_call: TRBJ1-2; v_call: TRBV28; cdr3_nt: TGTGCCAGCCGACAGTCTAACTATGGCTACACCTTC; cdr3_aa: CASRQSNYGYTF
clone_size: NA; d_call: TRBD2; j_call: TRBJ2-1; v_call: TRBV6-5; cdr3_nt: TGTGCCAGCAGTTACTCCCTAGCGGGGGCCACTTGGGAGCAGTTCTTC; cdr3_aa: CASSYSLAGATWEQFF
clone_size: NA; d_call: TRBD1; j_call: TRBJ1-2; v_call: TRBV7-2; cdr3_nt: TGTGCCAGCAGCGCGCAGGGGGCAGACTATGGCTACACCTTC; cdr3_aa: CASSAQGADYGYTF
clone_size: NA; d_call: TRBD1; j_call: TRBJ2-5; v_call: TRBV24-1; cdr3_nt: TGTGCCACCAGTGATTTACAGGGGGTGGGAGAGACCCAGTACTTC; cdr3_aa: CATSDLQGVGETQYF
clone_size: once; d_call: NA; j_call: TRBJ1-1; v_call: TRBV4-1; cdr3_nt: TGCGCCAGCAGCCAAGTTCCGGGTCGCGGCACTGAAGCTTTCTTT; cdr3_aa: CASSQVPGRGTEAFF
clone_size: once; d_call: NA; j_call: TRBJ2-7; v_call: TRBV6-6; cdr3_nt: TGTGCCAGCACACCCGGGTCCCCCGGCTACGAGCAGTACTTC; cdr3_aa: CASTPGSPGYEQYF
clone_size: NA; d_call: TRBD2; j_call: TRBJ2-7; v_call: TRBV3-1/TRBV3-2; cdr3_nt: TGTGCCAGCAGCCATGGGACTAGTCACGAGCAGTACTTC; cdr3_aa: CASSHGTSHEQYF
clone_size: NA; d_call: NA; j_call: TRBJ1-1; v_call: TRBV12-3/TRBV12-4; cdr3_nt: TGTGCCAGCAGTTTACTCCAGGCAACTGAAGCTTTCTTT; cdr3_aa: CASSLLQATEAFF
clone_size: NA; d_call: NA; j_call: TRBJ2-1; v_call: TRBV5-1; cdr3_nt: TGCGCCAGCAGTAGTAATGATTCTGAGCAGTTCTTC; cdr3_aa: CASSSNDSEQFF
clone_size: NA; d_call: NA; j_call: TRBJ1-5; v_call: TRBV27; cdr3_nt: TGTGCCAGCAGTTTATGGGCACCCGACACATTTAGCAATCAGCCCCAGCATTTT; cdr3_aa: CASSLWAPDTFSNQPQHF
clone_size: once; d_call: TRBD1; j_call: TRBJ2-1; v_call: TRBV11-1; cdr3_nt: TGTGCCAGCAGCCCCCGCAGGGGGTCCTACAATGAGCAGTTCTTC; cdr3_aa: CASSPRRGSYNEQFF
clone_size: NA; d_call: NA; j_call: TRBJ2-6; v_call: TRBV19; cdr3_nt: TGTGCCAGTAGAAAGGGGCCGGGGGCTGGGGCCAACGTCCTGACTTTC; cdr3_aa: CASRKGPGAGANVLTF
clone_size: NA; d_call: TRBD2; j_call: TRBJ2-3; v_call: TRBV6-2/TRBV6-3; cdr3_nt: TGTGCCAGCAGCCGCCGGGGGGAGGCAGATACGCAGTATTTT; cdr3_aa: CASSRRGEADTQYF
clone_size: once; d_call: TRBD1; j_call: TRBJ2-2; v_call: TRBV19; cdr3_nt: TGTGCCAGTAGTTTCGGGCAGGGGGCCGACGGGGAGCTGTTTTTT; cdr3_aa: CASSFGQGADGELFF
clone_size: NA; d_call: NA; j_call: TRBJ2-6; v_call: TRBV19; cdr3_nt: TGTGCCAGTAGTATAAGGGGCCAGATCTCTGGGGCCAACGTCCTGACTTTC; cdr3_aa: CASSIRGQISGANVLTF
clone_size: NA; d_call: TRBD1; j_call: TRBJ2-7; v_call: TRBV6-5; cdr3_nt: TGTGCCAGCAGTCCCGGGACAGGGATCTACGAGCAGTACTTC; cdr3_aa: CASSPGTGIYEQYF
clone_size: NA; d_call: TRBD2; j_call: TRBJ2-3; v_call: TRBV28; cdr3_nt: TGTGCCAGCAGTTTAACGGGAGGTGCAGATACGCAGTATTTT; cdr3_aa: CASSLTGGADTQYF
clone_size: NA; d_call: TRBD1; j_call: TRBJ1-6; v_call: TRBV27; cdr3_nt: TGTGCCAGCAGTTCGAAGACAGGGCCTGATTCACCCCTCCACTTT; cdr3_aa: CASSSKTGPDSPLHF
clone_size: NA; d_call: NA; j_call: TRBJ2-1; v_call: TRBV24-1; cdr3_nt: TGTGCCACCAGTGACGCCCCCGGAACCGGCGGAACCTTAATCGATGAGCAGTTCTTC; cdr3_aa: CATSDAPGTGGTLIDEQFF
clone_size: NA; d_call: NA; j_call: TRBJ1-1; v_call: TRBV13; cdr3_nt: TGTGCCAGCAGCTCCTGGGACATCACTGAAGCTTTCTTT; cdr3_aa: CASSSWDITEAFF
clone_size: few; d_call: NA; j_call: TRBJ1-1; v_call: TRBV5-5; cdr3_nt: TGTGCCAGCAGCTTACACAGGGAGAACACTGAAGCTTTCTTT; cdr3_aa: CASSLHRENTEAFF
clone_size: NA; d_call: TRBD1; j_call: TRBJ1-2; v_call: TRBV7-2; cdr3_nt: TGTGCCAGCAGCGCAGGGGGCACCCCTAACTATGGCTACACCTTC; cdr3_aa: CASSAGGTPNYGYTF
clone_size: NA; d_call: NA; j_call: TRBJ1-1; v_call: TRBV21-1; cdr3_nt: TGTGCCAGCAGCTTACAGGGTAGGAGGAACACTGAAGCTTTCTTT; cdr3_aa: CASSLQGRRNTEAFF